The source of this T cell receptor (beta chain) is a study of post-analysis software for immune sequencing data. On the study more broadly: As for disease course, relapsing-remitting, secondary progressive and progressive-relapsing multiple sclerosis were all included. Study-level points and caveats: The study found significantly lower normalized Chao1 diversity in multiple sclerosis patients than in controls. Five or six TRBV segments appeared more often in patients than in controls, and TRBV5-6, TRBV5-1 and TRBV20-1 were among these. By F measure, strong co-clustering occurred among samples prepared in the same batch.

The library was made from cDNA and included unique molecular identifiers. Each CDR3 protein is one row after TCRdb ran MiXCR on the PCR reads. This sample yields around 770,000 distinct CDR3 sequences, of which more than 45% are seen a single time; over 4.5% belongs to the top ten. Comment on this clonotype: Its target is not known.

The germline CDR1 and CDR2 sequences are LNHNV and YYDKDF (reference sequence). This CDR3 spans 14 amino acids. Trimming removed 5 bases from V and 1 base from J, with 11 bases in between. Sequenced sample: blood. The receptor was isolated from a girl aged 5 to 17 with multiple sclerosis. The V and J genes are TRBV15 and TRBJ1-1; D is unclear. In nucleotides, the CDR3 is TGTGCCACCAGCTTGGGTGAGGCGAACACTGAAGCTTTCTTT. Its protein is CATSLGEANTEAFF.